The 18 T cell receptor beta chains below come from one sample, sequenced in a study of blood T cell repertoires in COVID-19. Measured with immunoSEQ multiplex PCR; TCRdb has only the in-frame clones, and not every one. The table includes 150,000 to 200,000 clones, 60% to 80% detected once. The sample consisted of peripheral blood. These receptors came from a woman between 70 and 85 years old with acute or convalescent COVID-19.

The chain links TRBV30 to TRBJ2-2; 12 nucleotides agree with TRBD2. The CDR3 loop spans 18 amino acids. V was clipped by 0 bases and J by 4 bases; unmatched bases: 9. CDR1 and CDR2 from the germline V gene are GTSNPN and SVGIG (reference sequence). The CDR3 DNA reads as TGTGCCTGGAGTGTATTACTAGCGGGAGGATCGACCACCGGGGAGCTGTTTTTT. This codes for CAWSVLLAGGSTTGELFF.

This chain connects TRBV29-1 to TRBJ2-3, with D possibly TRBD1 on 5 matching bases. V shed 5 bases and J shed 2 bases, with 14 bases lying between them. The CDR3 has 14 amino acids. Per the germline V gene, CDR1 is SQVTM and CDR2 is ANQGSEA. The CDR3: CSVIWTMATDTQYF. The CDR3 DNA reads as TGCAGCGTTATTTGGACAATGGCCACAGATACGCAGTATTTT.

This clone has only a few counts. The CDR3 spells CASSSRDRGYNEQFF. CDR3 bases: TGTGCCAGTAGTTCCCGGGACAGGGGCTACAATGAGCAGTTCTTC. The chain uses TRBV19 and TRBJ2-1, with 10 bases lining up with TRBD1. The germline CDR1 and CDR2 sequences are LNHDA and SQIVND (reference sequence). Germline trimming cut 5 bases from V and 3 bases from J; bases unmatched to any gene: 4. This CDR3 region has 15 residues.

For the CDR3, the DNA is TGTGCCACCAGTGAAAGGGGTGAGACCCAGTACTTC. Protein sequence: CATSERGETQYF. The chain has TRBV24-1 and TRBJ2-5, with a possible D match to TRBD1 (5 bases). The V end lost 4 bases, the J end lost 5 bases, and 7 bases lay between the germline ends. This CDR3 contains 12 residues. CDR1 and CDR2 from the germline V gene are KGHDR and SFDVKD.

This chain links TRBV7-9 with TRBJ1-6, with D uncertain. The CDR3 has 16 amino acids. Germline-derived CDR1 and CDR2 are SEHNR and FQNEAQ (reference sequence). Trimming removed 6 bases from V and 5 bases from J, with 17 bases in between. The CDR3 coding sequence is TGTGCCAGCAGACGGGAAGGGCAGAGGAATAATTCACCCCTCCACTTT. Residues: CASRREGQRNNSPLHF.

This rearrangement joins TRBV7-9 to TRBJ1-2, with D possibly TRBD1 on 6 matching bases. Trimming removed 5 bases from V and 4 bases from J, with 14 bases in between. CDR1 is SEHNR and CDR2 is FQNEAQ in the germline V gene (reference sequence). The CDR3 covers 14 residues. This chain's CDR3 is CASSLTGFVYGYTF. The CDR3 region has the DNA TGTGCCAGCAGCCTAACAGGGTTTGTCTATGGCTACACCTTC.

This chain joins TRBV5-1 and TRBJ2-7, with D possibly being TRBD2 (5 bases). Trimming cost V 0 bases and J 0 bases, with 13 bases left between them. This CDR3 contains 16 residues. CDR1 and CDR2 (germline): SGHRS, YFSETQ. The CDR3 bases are TGCGCCAGCAGCTTGGGTTTAGCGAAGAGCTCCTACGAGCAGTACTTC. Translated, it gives CASSLGLAKSSYEQYF.

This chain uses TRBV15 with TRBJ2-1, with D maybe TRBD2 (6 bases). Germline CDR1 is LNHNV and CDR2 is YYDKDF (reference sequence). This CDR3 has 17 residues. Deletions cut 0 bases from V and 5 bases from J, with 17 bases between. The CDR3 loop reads CATSRDASRAGNNEQFF. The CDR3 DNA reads TGTGCCACCAGCAGAGACGCCTCGCGGGCGGGGAACAATGAGCAGTTCTTC.

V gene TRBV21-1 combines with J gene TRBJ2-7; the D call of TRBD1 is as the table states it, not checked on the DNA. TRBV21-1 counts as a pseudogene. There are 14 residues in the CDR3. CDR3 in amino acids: CASSKNRRPYEQYF. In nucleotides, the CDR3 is TGTGCCAGCAGCAAAAACAGACGACCCTACGAGCAGTACTTC.

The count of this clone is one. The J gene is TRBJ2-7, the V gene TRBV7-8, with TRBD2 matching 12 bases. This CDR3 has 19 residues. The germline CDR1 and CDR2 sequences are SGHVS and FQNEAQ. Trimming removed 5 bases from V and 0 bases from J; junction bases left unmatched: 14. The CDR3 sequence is CASSHLTSGSSRSSYEQYF. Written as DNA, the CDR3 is TGTGCCAGCAGCCATTTGACTAGCGGGAGTTCTAGGAGCTCCTACGAGCAGTACTTC.

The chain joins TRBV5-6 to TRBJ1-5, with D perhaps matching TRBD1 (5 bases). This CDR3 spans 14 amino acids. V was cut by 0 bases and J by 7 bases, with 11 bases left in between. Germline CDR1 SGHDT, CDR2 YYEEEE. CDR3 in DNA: TGTGCCAGCAGCTTGGCAGGGTTCTCGCAGCCCCAGCATTTT. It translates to CASSLAGFSQPQHF.

CDR3 coding DNA: TGTGCCAGCAGCTTGTATGGCAGGGACTATGGCTACACCTTC. Residues: CASSLYGRDYGYTF. This sequence joins TRBV7-9 and TRBJ1-2; tentative D call: TRBD1 (5 bases). Germline V lookup: CDR1 SEHNR, CDR2 FQNEAQ (reference sequence). This CDR3 has 14 amino acids. V dropped 3 bases and J dropped 3 bases, with 11 bases sitting between them.

The CDR3 loop reads CASSAGEGVGDTQYF. The CDR3 DNA sequence: TGTGCCAGCAGCGCGGGGGAGGGAGTTGGAGATACGCAGTATTTT. The genes are TRBV9 and TRBJ2-3; TRBD2 matches 7 bases. This CDR3 is built from 15 residues. Germline V gene data show CDR1 as SGDLS and CDR2 as YYNGEE. The J segment lost 5 bases and the V segment lost 3 bases, leaving 9 bases of the junction unmatched. Combining the CDR3 with reference TRBV9 and TRBJ2-3 gives the whole variable domain DSGVTQTPKHLITATGQRVTLRCSPRSGDLSVYWYQQSLDQGLQFLIQYYNGEERAKGNILERFSAQQFPDLHSELNLSSLELGDSALYFCASSAGEGVGDTQYFGPGTRLTVL.

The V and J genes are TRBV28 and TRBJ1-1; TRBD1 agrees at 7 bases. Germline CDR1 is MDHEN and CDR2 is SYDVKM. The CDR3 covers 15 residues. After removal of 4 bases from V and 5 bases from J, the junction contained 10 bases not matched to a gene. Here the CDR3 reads CASSSGTAGGTEAFF. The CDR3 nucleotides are TGTGCCAGCAGTTCCGGGACAGCGGGTGGGACTGAAGCTTTCTTT.

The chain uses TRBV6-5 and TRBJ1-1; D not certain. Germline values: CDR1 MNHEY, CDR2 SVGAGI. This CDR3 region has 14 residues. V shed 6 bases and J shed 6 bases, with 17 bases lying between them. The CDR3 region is CASSRYRDRPEAFF. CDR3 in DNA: TGTGCCAGCAGCCGATATCGGGATCGGCCTGAAGCTTTCTTT.

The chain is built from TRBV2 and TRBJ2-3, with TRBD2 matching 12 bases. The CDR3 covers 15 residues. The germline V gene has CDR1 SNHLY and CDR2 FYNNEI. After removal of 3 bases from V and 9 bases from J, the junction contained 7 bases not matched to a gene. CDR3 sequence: CASSEGTSGRLTQYF. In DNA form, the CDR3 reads TGTGCCAGCAGTGAGGGTACTAGCGGGAGGTTGACGCAGTATTTT.

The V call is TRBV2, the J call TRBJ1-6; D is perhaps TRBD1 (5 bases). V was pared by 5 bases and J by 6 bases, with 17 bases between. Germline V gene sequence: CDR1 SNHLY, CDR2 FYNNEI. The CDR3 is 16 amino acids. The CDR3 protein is CASSPRWPGPNSPLHF. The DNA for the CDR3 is TGTGCCAGCAGTCCAAGATGGCCAGGGCCTAATTCACCCCTCCACTTT.

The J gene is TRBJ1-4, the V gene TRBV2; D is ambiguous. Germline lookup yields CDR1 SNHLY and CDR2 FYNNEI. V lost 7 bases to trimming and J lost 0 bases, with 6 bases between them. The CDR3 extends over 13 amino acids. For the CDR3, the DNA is TGTGCCAGCACCCGGGCAACTAATGAAAAACTGTTTTTT. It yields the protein CASTRATNEKLFF.